The clone carrying this T cell receptor beta chain was seen ten or more times. This sample is part of a study of human T cells and chemical hapten exposure. TCRdb re-called the RACE reads through MiXCR, storing one row per CDR3 protein. The table includes around 77,000 distinct CDR3 sequences, about 9.1% detected once. The CDR3 has 16 amino acids. The germline gives CDR1 DFQATT, CDR2 SNEGSKA (reference sequence). V was cut by 5 bases and J by 0 bases, with 14 bases left in between. Time point here: patch test 1, 2 weeks after DPC sensitization. Specified treatment: therapeutic diphenylcyclopropenone sensitization with weekly scalp DPC.

The receptor was derived from a middle-aged woman with alopecia areata. Some clones in this sample may be carry-over from other donors' samples. The V call is TRBV20-1, the J call TRBJ2-6, with D possibly being TRBD1 (6 bases). The sequencing here drew on whole blood, taken in connection with sensitization to the hapten diphenylcyclopropenone (DPC). CDR3 protein: CSASTGLSSGANVLTF. The CDR3 DNA reads TGCAGTGCTTCGACAGGACTTAGCTCTGGGGCCAACGTCCTGACTTTC.